The 24 T cell receptor beta chains below were found in one sample sequenced in a study of blood T cell repertoires in COVID-19. TCRdb's copy holds only in-frame clones and misses some; the assay was immunoSEQ multiplex PCR. This table holds 100,000 or so clones, about 89% found once. Material for sequencing was peripheral blood. Receptors originate from a man over 45 with acute or convalescent COVID-19.

The chain couples TRBV28 to TRBJ1-4; D not resolved. Germline-derived CDR1 and CDR2 are MDHEN and SYDVKM. V lost 7 bases and J lost 6, with 6 bases in between. The CDR3 consists of 11 residues. DNA of the CDR3: TGTGCCAGCACCATGTATGAAAAACTGTTTTTT. Amino acids: CASTMYEKLFF.

The gene calls are TRBV7-9 and TRBJ1-4, with TRBD1 as a possible D gene (6 bases). The CDR3 is 15 amino acids. Between the trimmed V and J ends, which lost 5 bases and 5 bases, there was a span of 15 bases. In germline, CDR1 is SEHNR, CDR2 FQNEAQ (reference sequence). The CDR3 DNA is TGTGCCAGCAGCCCATACAGGGCCGAAAATGAAAAACTGTTTTTT. Protein: CASSPYRAENEKLFF. The full variable domain, completed using reference TRBV7-9 and TRBJ1-4, is DTGVSQNPRHKITKRGQNVTFRCDPISEHNRLYWYRQTLGQGPEFLTYFQNEAQLEKSRLLSDRFSAERPKGSFSTLEIQRTEQGDSAMYLCASSPYRAENEKLFFGSGTQLSVL.

The chain employs TRBV14 and TRBJ2-7; 9 positions match TRBD1. Germline trimming cut 8 bases from V and 0 bases from J; bases unmatched to any gene: 2. The CDR3 is made up of 13 amino acids. Germline CDR1 and CDR2: SGHDN and FVKESK. DNA of the CDR3: TGTGCCAGCGGGACAGGGAGCTCCTACGAGCAGTACTTC. Protein sequence: CASGTGSSYEQYF.

J is TRBJ1-6 and V is TRBV9, with D maybe TRBD1 (5 bases). Germline V gene sequence: CDR1 SGDLS, CDR2 YYNGEE. The CDR3 is 14 amino acids. V lost 0 bases and J lost 7, with 8 bases in between. CDR3: CASSVEQVNSPLHF. The DNA of the CDR3 is TGTGCCAGCAGCGTAGAACAGGTCAATTCACCCCTCCACTTT.

The chain recombines TRBV6-5 with TRBJ1-3; 7 bases are a match to TRBD1. This CDR3 is built from 13 residues. Trimming took 6 bases from V and 4 from J; bases not matched to a gene: 3. Germline V gene sequence: CDR1 MNHEY, CDR2 SVGAGI. CDR3 DNA sequence: TGTGCCAGCAGGCCGACAGGGGGAAACACCATATATTTT. Translating gives CASRPTGGNTIYF.

The rearrangement uses TRBV5-1 and TRBJ1-2; tentatively, D is TRBD1 (5 bases). The length of the CDR3 is 14 residues. V lost 0 bases and J 6 bases, leaving 12 bases between the germline ends. Germline CDR1 SGHRS, CDR2 YFSETQ. CDR3 protein: CASSLVDSRNGYTF. For the CDR3, the DNA is TGCGCCAGCAGCTTGGTAGACAGCCGAAATGGCTACACCTTC.

The V and J genes are TRBV28 and TRBJ2-7; TRBD2 matches at 7 bases. The V gene's germline CDR1 is MDHEN and CDR2 SYDVKM. Unmatched junction bases numbered 7, after V lost 6 bases and J lost 5 bases. The CDR3 extends over 13 amino acids. Written as DNA, the CDR3 is TGTGCCAGCAGGACTAGCATAACCCACGAGCAGTACTTC. It translates to CASRTSITHEQYF. Based on the CDR3 plus reference TRBV28 and TRBJ2-7, the full variable domain is DVKVTQSSRYLVKRTGEKVFLECVQDMDHENMFWYRQDPGLGLRLIYFSYDVKMKEKGDIPEGYSVSREKKERFSLILESASTNQTSMYLCASRTSITHEQYFGPGTRLTVT.

The chain has TRBV7-9 and TRBJ1-2, with D perhaps TRBD1 (6 bases). This CDR3 comprises 16 residues. V lost 5 bases, J lost 2 bases, and 18 bases lay in between. CDR1 is SEHNR and CDR2 is FQNEAQ in the germline V gene (reference sequence). The CDR3 nucleotides read TGTGCCAGCAGCACCGAAGGGGGGGGGCGCAACTATGGCTACACCTTC. Protein: CASSTEGGGRNYGYTF.

This clone was detected only a few times. The rearrangement links TRBV5-1 to TRBJ2-7; tentatively, D is TRBD2 (5 bases). V lost 0 bases and J 3 bases, leaving 10 bases between the germline ends. Germline V gene data show CDR1 as SGHRS and CDR2 as YFSETQ. CDR3 length: 14 residues. CDR3 region: CASSLEGLGYEQYF. The CDR3 DNA follows: TGCGCCAGCAGCTTGGAAGGACTGGGCTACGAGCAGTACTTC.

The V call is TRBV10-3, the J call TRBJ1-4; TRBD1 might be the D (5 bases). Germline V CDR1 and CDR2: ENHRY, SYGVKD. V was clipped by 4 bases and J by 6 bases, with 9 bases between them. This CDR3 region has 13 residues. The CDR3 reads CAISVREYEKLFF. CDR3 bases: TGTGCCATCAGTGTCAGGGAATATGAAAAACTGTTTTTT.

Only one count was recorded for this clone. Distinct nucleotide sequences in the sample also encode this CDR3. The rearrangement uses TRBV18 and TRBJ2-5; weak D call: TRBD1 (6 bases). The CDR3 runs 13 residues. In germline, CDR1 is KGHSH, CDR2 LQKENI. Trimming took 3 bases from V and 2 from J, leaving 7 bases between them. This CDR3 is CASSPGQQETQYF. Here the CDR3 DNA reads TGTGCCAGCTCACCCGGACAGCAAGAGACCCAGTACTTC.

CDR3 amino acids: CASSSRGDPQHF. For the CDR3, the DNA is TGTGCCAGCAGCAGCAGGGGGGATCCCCAGCATTTT. V and J are TRBV21-1 and TRBJ1-5; the listed D gene, TRBD1, was not tested against the DNA. TRBV21-1 is annotated as a pseudogene. The CDR3 sequence is 12 residues long.

The chain joins TRBV18 to TRBJ2-2, with 9 bases aligning to TRBD1. The germline V gene encodes CDR1 KGHSH and CDR2 LQKENI. V dropped 5 bases and J dropped 4; count of bases not matched to a gene: 8. The CDR3 has 16 amino acids. In nucleotides, the CDR3 is TGTGCCAGCTCAAGAGCCGGGACAGGGCGCACCGGGGAGCTGTTTTTT. Translated: CASSRAGTGRTGELFF.

The chain combines TRBV11-2 with TRBJ2-5; 8 positions match TRBD1. CDR3 length: 15 residues. From germline, CDR1 is SGHAT and CDR2 FQNNGV. V shed 5 bases, J shed 13 bases, and the junction held 18 bases outside the gene matches. CDR3 loop: CASSPAAPTQGGLYF. Here the CDR3 DNA reads TGTGCCAGCAGCCCCGCGGCTCCAACACAGGGGGGATTGTACTTC.

This rearrangement joins TRBV29-1 to TRBJ2-7; 7 bases agree with TRBD1. Germline-derived CDR1 and CDR2 are SQVTM and ANQGSEA. This CDR3 comprises 12 residues. V lost 2 bases, J lost 5 bases, and 3 bases stayed unmatched. Here the CDR3 DNA reads TGCAGCGTTGAAAAGGGGGCGGACGAGCAGTACTTC. Translation: CSVEKGADEQYF.

This chain joins TRBV11-2 and TRBJ1-6; D gene unclear. Germline-derived CDR1 and CDR2 are SGHAT and FQNNGV. Trimming left V 5 bases short and J 3 bases short, with 14 bases between. This CDR3 has 16 amino acids. CDR3 region: CASSVEMTVYNSPLHF. CDR3 coding DNA: TGTGCCAGCAGCGTGGAGATGACGGTCTATAATTCACCCCTCCACTTT.

V and J are TRBV30 and TRBJ2-3, with 9 bases fitting TRBD2. The CDR3 is made up of 17 amino acids. Germline lookup yields CDR1 GTSNPN and CDR2 SVGIG (reference sequence). The J segment lost 1 base and the V segment lost 0 bases, leaving 8 bases of the junction unmatched. The CDR3 DNA is TGTGCCTGGAGTGTACTTTCTCTAGCGGGGCGCACAGATACGCAGTATTTT. Its translation is CAWSVLSLAGRTDTQYF. Based on the CDR3 plus reference TRBV30 and TRBJ2-3, the full variable domain is SQTIHQWPATLVQPVGSPLSLECTVEGTSNPNLYWYRQAAGRGLQLLFYSVGIGQISSEVPQNLSASRPQDRQFILSSKKLLLSDSGFYLCAWSVLSLAGRTDTQYFGPGTRLTVL.

This clone has just one count. The chain is built from TRBV10-2 and TRBJ1-1, with D uncertain. The germline V gene has CDR1 WSHSY and CDR2 SAAADI. Trimming left V 0 bases short and J 5 bases short, with 19 bases between. CDR3 length: 17 residues. CDR3 sequence (DNA): TGCGCCAGCAGTGAGTCGATAATTGGGGTTCGAGGGACTGAAGCTTTCTTT. Translation: CASSESIIGVRGTEAFF.

This clone was seen only a few times. The V call is TRBV7-8, the J call TRBJ2-5; TRBD1 is a possible D gene (7 bases). The V and J ends lost 0 bases and 5 bases respectively, with 16 bases between them. CDR1 SGHVS and CDR2 FQNEAQ come from the germline V gene. This CDR3 is built from 16 residues. The CDR3 sequence is CASSLAAAGGRETQYF. CDR3 DNA: TGTGCCAGCAGCTTAGCGGCGGCAGGGGGGCGGGAGACCCAGTACTTC.

The rearrangement joins TRBV7-2 to TRBJ2-7; the match to TRBD1 covers 8 bases. Germline loops: CDR1 SGHTA, CDR2 FQGNSA. Trimming cost V 5 bases and J 6 bases; bases outside gene matches: 3. The CDR3 loop spans 12 amino acids. CDR3 bases: TGTGCCAGCAGCCCGACAGGGGTCGAGCAGTACTTC. Translation: CASSPTGVEQYF.

This sequence joins TRBV3-1 (or the pseudogene TRBV3-2) and TRBJ1-2; 9 bases match TRBD1. Germline lookup yields CDR1 LGHDT and CDR2 YNNKEL (reference sequence). The CDR3 has 15 residues. V lost 9 bases to trimming and J lost 4 bases; unmatched junction nucleotides: 12. CDR3 in DNA: TGTGCCAGAGACCCTCCCGGGACAGGGTGCTATGGCTACACCTTC. Amino acids: CARDPPGTGCYGYTF.

This sequence joins TRBV27 and TRBJ2-3, with a tentative D call TRBD2 (6 bases). This CDR3 has 15 amino acids. Looked up from germline, CDR1 is MNHEY and CDR2 is SMNVEV (reference sequence). V was trimmed by 5 bases and J by 6 bases, leaving 18 bases between them. The CDR3, as DNA: TGTGCCAGCAGTCCCAGATTGCGGGACCGGGATACGCAGTATTTT. Its translation is CASSPRLRDRDTQYF.

On this clone: In the same sample, other DNA sequences code for this CDR3. The chain couples TRBV18 to TRBJ1-6, with TRBD1 identical over 10 bases. This CDR3 contains 15 residues. The germline CDR1 and CDR2 sequences are KGHSH and LQKENI. Losses at the gene ends were 1 base for V and 7 bases for J; bases not matched to a gene: 1. CDR3 nucleotides: TGTGCCAGCTCACCACAGGGACAGGGGAATTCACCCCTCCACTTT. Translating gives CASSPQGQGNSPLHF. Filled out from reference TRBV18 and TRBJ1-6, the complete variable domain reads NAGVMQNPRHLVRRRGQEARLRCSPMKGHSHVYWYRQLPEEGLKFMVYLQKENIIDESGMPKERFSAEFPKEGPSILRIQQVVRGDSAAYFCASSPQGQGNSPLHFGNGTRLTVT.

The V gene is TRBV6-5, the J gene TRBJ2-2; possibly TRBD1 for D (6 bases). The germline V gene has CDR1 MNHEY and CDR2 SVGAGI. Trimming shortened V by 5 bases and J by 6 bases, and 16 bases separated the two germline ends. This CDR3 contains 15 residues. The CDR3 DNA sequence: TGTGCCAGCAGTACAGGGACGGGGATTGCCGGGGAGCTGTTTTTT. It translates to CASSTGTGIAGELFF.